The rows below give T cell receptor beta chains drawn from one sample of a study of shared clonotypes between healthy human individuals. Data came from immunoSEQ multiplex PCR; TCRdb stores just in-frame clones and leaves some out. This sample has over 75,000 clones; around 68% occur once, and the top ten carry 50%. Source material: memory CD8+ T cells sorted from blood. The origin of the receptors is a man aged 25-45 years in good health. The CDR3 runs from the conserved cysteine through the conserved F or W. D genes are given only for firm matches. Expanded clones are given a class, and other clones once, few, many or no size at all.

cdr3_nt	cdr3_aa	v_call	j_call	clone_size	d_call
TGTGCCAGCAGCTTAGTGGGACTAGCGGGAGAGATCACAGATACGCAGTATTTT	CASSLVGLAGEITDTQYF	TRBV7-8	TRBJ2-3	-	TRBD2
TGTGCCAGCAGCCGTAGCGGACGATACGAGCAGTACTTC	CASSRSGRYEQYF	TRBV5-4	TRBJ2-7	once	-
TGTGCTAGCAGCTTAGGGACTAGCGGGGCGTCAGATACGCAGTATTTT	CASSLGTSGASDTQYF	TRBV7-7	TRBJ2-3	-	TRBD2
TGCAGCGTTGTGCGGGAAATGGGCAATGAGCAGTTCTTC	CSVVREMGNEQFF	TRBV29-1	TRBJ2-1	once	-
TGTGCCAGCAGTGTGGACAGCGGTTCTGTGGACTATGGCTACACCTTC	CASSVDSGSVDYGYTF	TRBV6-1	TRBJ1-2	few	-
TGCAGCGCCAGGGACGGTGCCTCCTACGAGCAGTACTTC	CSARDGASYEQYF	TRBV29-1	TRBJ2-7	-	-
TGTGCCAGCAGCTTAGACGGGAGTAGTTATGGTGAGCAGTTCTTC	CASSLDGSSYGEQFF	TRBV7-2	TRBJ2-1	-	-
TGTGCCAGCAGCTTAGAGTCCTCTGTGGACATTCAGTACTTC	CASSLESSVDIQYF	TRBV7-8	TRBJ2-4	-	-
TGTGCCAGCAGTTTACTCGGACACGTTGGCCCCTACGAGCAGTACTTC	CASSLLGHVGPYEQYF	TRBV27	TRBJ2-7	-	-
TGTGCCAGTAGTATGTTGCTGTCATCCTCAAACGAGGTTCAGTACTTC	CASSMLLSSSNEVQYF	TRBV19	TRBJ2-4	-	-
TGTGCCAGCAGCATTAGACCGGGAGACTACGAGCAGTACTTC	CASSIRPGDYEQYF	TRBV9	TRBJ2-7	-	-
TGTGCCAGCAGCTTAGCAAAGACAGGGGAGGAGACCCAGTACTTC	CASSLAKTGEETQYF	TRBV7-9	TRBJ2-5	-	TRBD1
TGTGCCAGTAACAGTCACAGGGAGAACACTGAAGCTTTCTTT	CASNSHRENTEAFF	TRBV19	TRBJ1-1	once	-
TGTGCCAGCAGCGAATCCGGGACAGGTTGGTACGAGCAGTACTTC	CASSESGTGWYEQYF	TRBV9	TRBJ2-7	-	TRBD1
TGTGCCAGCAGCTTAGGGACCGGAGGGAACACCTTC	CASSLGTGGNTF	TRBV7-4	TRBJ1-2	once	-
TGCAGTGCTAGGGGAGGGTACGAGCAGTACTTC	CSARGGYEQYF	TRBV20-1	TRBJ2-7	-	TRBD2
TGCGCCAGCAGCTTGTCTTATTGGTCCGAAGAGACCCAGTACTTC	CASSLSYWSEETQYF	TRBV5-1	TRBJ2-5	-	-
TGTGCCAGCAGCTTAGCTAGCGGGAGAAGTCAGTTCTTC	CASSLASGRSQFF	TRBV11-2	TRBJ2-1	-	TRBD2
TGTGCCAGCAGCTTAGTAGGTGATTCCTACGAGCAGTACTTC	CASSLVGDSYEQYF	TRBV11-2	TRBJ2-7	few	-
TGCGCCAGCAGCTTGAGGAGAAACCAAGAGACCCAGTACTTC	CASSLRRNQETQYF	TRBV5-1	TRBJ2-5	-	-
TGTGCCAGCTCAAGGGGCAACTATGGCTACACCTTC	CASSRGNYGYTF	TRBV18	TRBJ1-2	few	-
TGTGCCAGCAGCTTAATGGGGGACTACAATGAGCAGTTCTTC	CASSLMGDYNEQFF	TRBV5-5	TRBJ2-1	-	-
TGTGCCAGCAGTTACTTTTATGCGTCGGAGACCCAGTACTTC	CASSYFYASETQYF	TRBV6-5	TRBJ2-5	-	-
TGTGCCAGTAGTACACAGCCGGGCTCTGGATCTGAAGCTTTCTTT	CASSTQPGSGSEAFF	TRBV19	TRBJ1-1	once	-
TGTGCCAGCTCACAAGCCCGGGAGATATACACCGGGGAGCTGTTTTTT	CASSQAREIYTGELFF	TRBV18	TRBJ2-2	-	-
TGTGCCAGCGGGTGGGGCTATGGCTACACCTTC	CASGWGYGYTF	TRBV28	TRBJ1-2	many	-